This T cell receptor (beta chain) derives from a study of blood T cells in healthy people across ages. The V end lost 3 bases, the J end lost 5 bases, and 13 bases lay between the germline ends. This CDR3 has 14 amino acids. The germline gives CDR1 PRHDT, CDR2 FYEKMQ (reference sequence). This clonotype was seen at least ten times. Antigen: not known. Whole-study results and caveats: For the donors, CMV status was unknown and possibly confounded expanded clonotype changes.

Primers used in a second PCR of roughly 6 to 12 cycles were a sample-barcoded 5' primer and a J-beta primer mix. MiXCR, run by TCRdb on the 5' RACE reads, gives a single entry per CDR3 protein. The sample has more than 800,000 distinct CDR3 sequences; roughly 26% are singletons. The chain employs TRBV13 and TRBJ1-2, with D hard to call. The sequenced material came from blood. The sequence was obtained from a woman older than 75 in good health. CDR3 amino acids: CASSFRSGRYGYTF. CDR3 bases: TGTGCCAGCAGCTTTCGATCCGGACGGTATGGCTACACCTTC. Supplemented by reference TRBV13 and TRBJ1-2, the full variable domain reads AAGVIQSPRHLIKEKRETATLKCYPIPRHDTVYWYQQGPGQDPQFLISFYEKMQSDKGSIPDRFSAQQFSDYHSELNMSSLELGDSALYFCASSFRSGRYGYTFGSGTRLTVV.